This T cell receptor beta chain came from a study of blood T cell repertoires in COVID-19. The overall study: Donors in the United States, Italy and Spain gave samples during acute or convalescent COVID-19. T cells, B-cell-depleted T cells, or PBMCs supplied cDNA or gDNA.

How the authors handled the data: Amplified reference gene primers provided the basis for estimating nucleated cell counts. Some clones are missing from TCRdb's copy, which holds only in-frame ones; the method was immunoSEQ multiplex PCR. V and J calls and clone size are those listed in that table; D and trimming were worked out from the DNA. The table includes about 34,000 clones, 75% to 95% detected once. This sequence originates from a woman older than 75 with acute or convalescent COVID-19. The source material was peripheral blood.

The CDR3, as DNA: TGTGCCTGGTGCGGGACAGGGGGCTCCGGGGAGCTGTTTTTT. Amino acids: CAWCGTGGSGELFF. The chain is built from TRBV30 and TRBJ2-2, with 12 positions matching TRBD1. From germline, CDR1 is GTSNPN and CDR2 SVGIG (reference sequence). V shed 5 bases, J shed 6 bases, and the junction held 4 bases outside the gene matches. This CDR3 spans 14 amino acids.